The 32 T cell receptor beta chains listed next were all sequenced from one sample in a study of CD8 T cells in ankylosing spondylitis. These TCRs are of unknown antigen specificity. General study findings and limits: What appeared characteristic of ankylosing spondylitis blood was a TCR beta motif of under 10 highly homologous variants.

TCRdb independently ran MiXCR on the 5' RACE reads; one entry per CDR3 protein. The sample records 400,000 or so distinct CDR3 sequences, around 26% being singletons. The sample consisted of blood, either unsorted or a sorted T cell fraction (not recorded which). These receptors were taken from a male donor with ankylosing spondylitis.

This clonotype has just a few counts. The chain carries TRBV3-1 and TRBJ2-2; D is unclear. CDR3 size: 14 residues. The germline V and J ends were trimmed by 4 bases and 1 base, with 7 bases remaining between them. Germline lookup yields CDR1 LGHDT and CDR2 YNNKEL (reference sequence). For the CDR3, the DNA is TGTGCCAGCAGCCCATCTAGGAACACCGGGGAGCTGTTTTTT. It specifies CASSPSRNTGELFF.

The rearrangement joins TRBV27 to TRBJ1-6; D uncertain. The CDR3 spans 13 residues. Germline lookup yields CDR1 MNHEY and CDR2 SMNVEV (reference sequence). V was trimmed by 5 bases and J by 6 bases, leaving 8 bases between them. As DNA, the CDR3 is TGTGCCAGCAGTCGAACGATTAATTCACCCCTCCACTTT. Its protein is CASSRTINSPLHF.

The sample holds a few counts of this clonotype. This chain joins TRBV5-1 and TRBJ1-5; 8 bases line up with TRBD1. The CDR3 extends over 15 amino acids. Germline trimming cut 2 bases from V and 6 bases from J; bases unmatched to any gene: 7. Germline V gene sequence: CDR1 SGHRS, CDR2 YFSETQ. The CDR3 loop reads CASSLGTGRGQPQHF. The CDR3 DNA sequence: TGCGCCAGCAGCTTAGGGACAGGACGAGGTCAGCCCCAGCATTTT.

In its sample, this clonotype was seen a few times. V gene TRBV12-3 or TRBV12-4 combines with J gene TRBJ2-2, with TRBD1 as a possible D gene (6 bases). Trimming cost V 5 bases and J 3 bases, with 10 bases left between them. This CDR3 contains 14 residues. CDR3 in amino acids: CASSPRGYTGELFF. The CDR3 nucleotides read TGTGCCAGCAGTCCTAGGGGGTACACCGGGGAGCTGTTTTTT.

This clonotype was counted only a few times. The CDR3 DNA reads TGTGCCAGCAGAGTAAGCGGAGGGGTTTACAATGAGCAGTTCTTC. Amino acids: CASRVSGGVYNEQFF. The chain recombines TRBV12-3 or TRBV12-4 with TRBJ2-1; tentative D call: TRBD2 (6 bases). This CDR3 spans 15 amino acids. Trimming removed 6 bases at V and 4 bases at J, with 16 bases between.

This chain connects TRBV29-1 to TRBJ2-3; D is uncertain. The germline V and J ends were trimmed by 2 bases and 1 base, with 13 bases remaining between them. Germline assignment: CDR1 SQVTM and CDR2 ANQGSEA. The CDR3 runs to 15 residues. CDR3 amino acids: CSVEMVGSGTDTQYF. The DNA of the CDR3 is TGCAGCGTTGAAATGGTGGGGTCGGGCACAGATACGCAGTATTTT.

This clonotype has only a few counts. Here the CDR3 DNA reads TGTGCCAGCAGTCCCCGGCGGGAGGGCCGAGGTACGCAGTATTTT. Its protein is CASSPRREGRGTQYF. This chain connects TRBV12-3 or TRBV12-4 to TRBJ2-3, with 9 bases that match TRBD2. This CDR3 comprises 15 residues. With 5 bases clipped from V and 8 bases from J, the junction kept 11 bases outside the gene matches.

The chain carries TRBV2 and TRBJ1-5, with no clear D. This CDR3 contains 14 residues. Trimming took off 6 bases at V and 2 bases at J, with 11 bases between the two ends. The germline CDR1 and CDR2 sequences are SNHLY and FYNNEI. CDR3 nucleotide sequence: TGTGCCAGCAGCCCCGGGTCGGGCAATCAGCCCCAGCATTTT. Protein: CASSPGSGNQPQHF.

This clonotype was counted only a few times. The chain is built from TRBV11-1 and TRBJ1-1; 7 positions agree with TRBD1. V lost 0 bases to trimming and J lost 2 bases; unmatched junction nucleotides: 12. Germline V gene lookup returns CDR1 SGHAT and CDR2 FQDESV (reference sequence). This CDR3 has 18 amino acids. The CDR3 sequence is CASSLAPGQIRFNTEAFF. The CDR3 nucleotides read TGTGCCAGCAGCTTAGCCCCGGGACAGATTAGATTCAACACTGAAGCTTTCTTT.

This clonotype was counted between two and nine times. This chain joins TRBV7-9 and TRBJ2-3, with a tentative D call TRBD1 (6 bases). This CDR3 region has 16 residues. The V gene's germline CDR1 is SEHNR and CDR2 FQNEAQ (reference sequence). Deletions cut 1 base from V and 2 bases from J, with 13 bases between. DNA for the CDR3: TGTGCCAGCAGCTTAGACCTCTCAGGGGACACAGATACGCAGTATTTT. Its translation: CASSLDLSGDTDTQYF. The variable domain in full, completed from reference TRBV7-9 and TRBJ2-3, reads DTGVSQNPRHKITKRGQNVTFRCDPISEHNRLYWYRQTLGQGPEFLTYFQNEAQLEKSRLLSDRFSAERPKGSFSTLEIQRTEQGDSAMYLCASSLDLSGDTDTQYFGPGTRLTVL.

The chain recombines TRBV3-1 with TRBJ2-4; D could derive from TRBD1 or TRBD2 (6 bases each). The V end was cut by 4 bases, the J end by 6 bases, with 16 bases between. The CDR3 is 15 residues long. Germline loops: CDR1 LGHDT, CDR2 YNNKEL (reference sequence). The CDR3 bases are TGTGCCAGCAGCCCCCATGGGGGGCTAAGAAACATTCAGTACTTC. As protein: CASSPHGGLRNIQYF.

This clonotype was seen only a few times. V usage is TRBV7-9 and J usage is TRBJ1-1, with 9 bases lining up with TRBD1. Germline-derived CDR1 and CDR2 are SEHNR and FQNEAQ (reference sequence). This CDR3 has 15 amino acids. V lost 6 bases, J lost 0 bases, and 5 bases stayed unmatched. The CDR3 coding sequence is TGTGCCAGCAGTCCCGGGGACAGGGTGAACACTGAAGCTTTCTTT. It specifies CASSPGDRVNTEAFF.

The chain joins TRBV9 to TRBJ2-2; 8 bases are a match to TRBD2. CDR3 length: 15 amino acids. V lost 4 bases and J lost 7; bases outside the gene matches: 9. Germline CDR1 SGDLS, CDR2 YYNGEE. CDR3 DNA: TGTGCCAGCAGCACGCTAGCGGGCCGGGGCGGGGAGCTGTTTTTT. As protein: CASSTLAGRGGELFF.

This clonotype has just a few counts. The chain combines TRBV11-2 with TRBJ2-7; 9 bases line up with TRBD2. This CDR3 contains 14 residues. With 2 bases clipped from V and 4 bases from J, the junction kept 3 bases outside the gene matches. Germline V lookup: CDR1 SGHAT, CDR2 FQNNGV. In nucleotides, the CDR3 is TGTGCCAGCAGCTTAAGCCTAGCGGGGTACGAGCAGTACGTC. It translates to CASSLSLAGYEQYV.

This clonotype occurred many times. This rearrangement joins TRBV5-1 to TRBJ2-2; possibly TRBD1 for D (6 bases). The CDR3 has 15 residues. Trimming took 4 bases from V and 0 from J, leaving 10 bases between them. CDR1 SGHRS and CDR2 YFSETQ come from the germline V gene. The chain's CDR3 is CASSPDSANTGELFF. CDR3 DNA sequence: TGCGCCAGCAGCCCGGACAGTGCGAACACCGGGGAGCTGTTTTTT.

In this sample, this clonotype turned up a few times. The chain recombines TRBV11-2 with TRBJ2-7, with unresolved D. Germline CDR1 reads SGHAT; CDR2 reads FQNNGV. The CDR3 sequence is 12 residues long. With 1 base removed from V and 4 bases from J, the gap between germline ends came to 5 bases. The CDR3 coding sequence is TGTGCCAGCAGCTTAGTAGAGTACGAGCAGTACTTC. Its translation: CASSLVEYEQYF.

The chain is built from TRBV29-1 and TRBJ2-7; D is undetermined. V lost 0 bases and J 12 bases, leaving 18 bases between the germline ends. Germline CDR1 SQVTM, CDR2 ANQGSEA. The CDR3 is 13 amino acids. The CDR3 spells CSVEDPQAKGWYV. CDR3 coding DNA: TGCAGCGTTGAAGATCCCCAGGCAAAAGGTTGGTACGTC.

V and J are TRBV20-1 and TRBJ2-2; possibly TRBD1 for D (6 bases). Germline V gene sequence: CDR1 DFQATT, CDR2 SNEGSKA (reference sequence). The CDR3 has 14 amino acids. Trimming removed 1 base at V and 1 base at J, with 7 bases between. The CDR3 protein is CSARVGGNTGELFF. The CDR3 DNA reads as TGCAGTGCTAGAGTAGGGGGGAACACCGGGGAGCTGTTTTTT.

This chain connects TRBV5-6 to TRBJ2-2; possible D gene TRBD2, 5 bases. Trimming took off 4 bases at V and 5 bases at J, with 6 bases between the two ends. Per the germline V gene, CDR1 is SGHDT and CDR2 is YYEEEE. The length of the CDR3 is 12 residues. The CDR3 sequence: CASSLATGELFF. The CDR3 region has the DNA TGTGCCAGCAGCCTAGCTACCGGGGAGCTGTTTTTT.

The gene calls are TRBV11-2 and TRBJ2-7; possibly TRBD1 for D (6 bases). The V end was cut by 5 bases, the J end by 3 bases, with 23 bases between. Germline V gene lookup returns CDR1 SGHAT and CDR2 FQNNGV. This CDR3 is 17 amino acids long. The CDR3 sequence is CASSQRNHQDRSYEQYF. CDR3 sequence (DNA): TGTGCCAGCAGCCAAAGGAACCACCAAGACAGGAGCTACGAGCAGTACTTC.

There are a few counts of this clonotype. V is TRBV6-1 and J is TRBJ1-6; D is ambiguous. V was trimmed by 7 bases and J by 6 bases, leaving 13 bases between them. The V gene's germline CDR1 is MNHNS and CDR2 SASEGT. The CDR3 has 14 amino acids. Written as DNA, the CDR3 is TGTGCCAGCATCCCGGGGAGTGGTAATTCACCCCTCCACTTT. This gives the protein CASIPGSGNSPLHF.

Details on this clonotype: One end of the junction varies from germline; a read error may be responsible. This chain links TRBV11-3 with TRBJ2-1; 9 bases map to TRBD2. Germline CDR1 and CDR2: SGHNT and YENEEA. The CDR3 consists of 14 residues. Here the CDR3 reads CASSVAGVYNEQFF. The CDR3 DNA is TGTGCCAGCAGCGTAGCGGGAGTGTACAATGAGCAGTTTTTC.

The rearrangement links TRBV20-1 to TRBJ2-3; D gene ambiguous. Germline lookup yields CDR1 DFQATT and CDR2 SNEGSKA (reference sequence). V was clipped by 3 bases and J by 3 bases, with 4 bases between them. CDR3 length equals 11 residues. In DNA, the CDR3 is TGCAGTGCTAGGTTGACAGATACGCAGTATTTT. Translating it yields CSARLTDTQYF.

This clonotype was detected a few times. The chain uses TRBV20-1 and TRBJ1-5, with 7 bases aligning to TRBD1. This CDR3 has 14 amino acids. In germline, CDR1 is DFQATT, CDR2 SNEGSKA (reference sequence). The V gene end was trimmed by 3 bases and the J gene end by 2 bases; junction bases not matched to a gene: 4. The CDR3 DNA is TGCAGTGCTAGTGACAGGGTGCGCAATCAGCCCCAGCATTTT. Translation: CSASDRVRNQPQHF.

This clonotype was detected only a few times. The rearrangement joins TRBV25-1 to TRBJ1-2; D is uncertain. The CDR3 consists of 18 residues. Trimming removed 2 bases at V and 5 bases at J, with 24 bases between. Germline CDR1 and CDR2: MGHDK and SYGVNS. CDR3 DNA sequence: TGTGCCAGCAGTGAACAAGGTCGCGGGCCCGGATTTGGTTATGGCTACACCTTC. Amino acids: CASSEQGRGPGFGYGYTF.

The rearrangement uses TRBV6-5 and TRBJ2-1; unclear D gene. CDR3 length: 14 amino acids. The ends were cut back, 6 bases at V and 4 bases at J, with 13 bases in the middle. Germline CDR1 and CDR2: MNHEY and SVGAGI. CDR3 loop: CASRYLLVYNEQFF. The CDR3 region has the DNA TGTGCCAGCAGATACCTCTTGGTGTACAATGAGCAGTTCTTC.

This clonotype was observed a handful of times. The chain has TRBV20-1 and TRBJ2-5; TRBD2 matches at 11 bases. This CDR3 spans 15 amino acids. Germline CDR1 and CDR2: DFQATT and SNEGSKA (reference sequence). The trim removed 6 bases at V and 3 bases at J, leaving 9 bases unmatched. The CDR3 reads CSAYPPTSGKETQYF. CDR3 nucleotide sequence: TGCAGTGCCTATCCGCCGACTAGCGGGAAAGAGACCCAGTACTTC.

At least ten counts were recorded for this clonotype. The rearrangement joins TRBV7-2 to TRBJ2-7; the match to TRBD2 covers 10 bases. The J segment lost 0 bases and the V segment lost 2 bases, leaving 1 base of the junction unmatched. The CDR3 loop spans 15 amino acids. From germline, CDR1 is SGHTA and CDR2 FQGNSA. The CDR3 loop is CASSLLAGASYEQYF. CDR3 DNA sequence: TGTGCCAGCAGCTTACTAGCGGGAGCCTCCTACGAGCAGTACTTC.

The genes are TRBV7-9 and TRBJ2-5; D gene unclear. V lost 5 bases and J 5 bases, leaving 12 bases between the germline ends. The CDR3 runs 13 residues. Germline assignment: CDR1 SEHNR and CDR2 FQNEAQ (reference sequence). The DNA of the CDR3 is TGTGCCAGCAGCACCCACGGTTTGGAGACCCAGTACTTC. Translating it yields CASSTHGLETQYF.

There are a few counts of this clonotype. The V gene is TRBV5-1, the J gene TRBJ1-1; maybe TRBD1 (6 bases). CDR1 SGHRS and CDR2 YFSETQ come from the germline V gene. Trimming stripped 0 bases from V and 7 bases from J, with 10 bases between. The CDR3 sequence is 13 residues long. This CDR3 is CASSLGQGLEAFF. The CDR3 DNA reads TGCGCCAGCAGCTTGGGCCAGGGGCTTGAAGCTTTCTTT.

J is TRBJ2-3 and V is TRBV2; D perhaps matches TRBD2 (6 bases). Germline CDR1 SNHLY, CDR2 FYNNEI. Trimming removed 1 base from V and 4 bases from J, with 12 bases in between. The CDR3 extends over 15 amino acids. CDR3 DNA sequence: TGTGCCAGCAGTGAAGATCACGGGAGAGCAGATACGCAGTATTTT. Its translation: CASSEDHGRADTQYF.

The rearrangement joins TRBV7-2 to TRBJ1-6; no clear D gene. Germline CDR1 SGHTA, CDR2 FQGNSA. CDR3 length: 13 residues. Trimming took 2 bases from V and 10 from J, leaving 9 bases between them. Written as DNA, the CDR3 is TGTGCCAGCAGCTTAAGTTCAAGCTCACCCCTCCACTTT. Its translation is CASSLSSSSPLHF.